The subject of this entry is one T cell receptor beta chain. This record belongs to a study of blood T cell repertoires in COVID-19. As for the study in general: Italy, Spain and the United States were the sources of the convalescent and acute COVID-19 samples.

The CDR3 extends over 15 amino acids. Per the germline V gene, CDR1 is MGHRA and CDR2 is YSYEKL. J was trimmed by 5 bases and V by 4 bases; bases with no gene match: 9. Under the authors' procedure: Amplification with reference gene primers provided the estimates of nucleated cell counts. TCRdb keeps only in-frame clones here, not all; method: immunoSEQ multiplex PCR. D and trimming were read from the DNA, whereas the V and J calls and clone size are those reported in that table. The sample yields around 250,000 clones, around 88% seen once. The chain links TRBV4-1 to TRBJ2-3, with TRBD2 identical over 7 bases. Source material: PBMCs or T cells enriched from blood (not recorded which). The origin of this receptor is a woman in her thirties or forties with acute COVID-19. The CDR3 DNA reads TGCGCCAGCAGCCCCTTCGGGGGAGGGATAGATACGCAGTATTTT. Translation gives CASSPFGGGIDTQYF.